The 27 T cell receptor beta chains presented below share a single source sample, sequenced in a study of tissue T cells after allogeneic stem cell transplantation. Time point indicated: mouse harvest day 7 after allogeneic transplant. Mouse grafts combined 10^7 T-cell-depleted bone marrow cells with 10^6 splenic CD5+ T cells. The table came from immunoSEQ multiplex PCR; TCRdb's copy has only in-frame clones and leaves some out. The sample yields some 10,000 clones, 35% to 40% seen once. The material sequenced was skin. The source of these receptors is a female BALB/c mouse given C57BL/6 T cells with graft-versus-host disease after an allogeneic hematopoietic cell transplant.

This clone was seen a single time. Gene names follow the mouse nomenclature. The read ends 1 residue before the CDR3 terminus; that terminus is restored from the germline J gene. The chain links TRBV15 to TRBJ2-3; no reliable D call. V lost 6 bases, J lost 0 bases, and 10 bases lay in between. The CDR3 contains 14 residues. Germline CDR1 and CDR2: SGHND and FRSKSL. The CDR3 region is CASSPPTSAETLYF. The CDR3 bases that were read are TGTGCCAGCAGCCCCCCAACTAGTGCAGAAACGCTGTAT.

This clone was observed a few times. The genes and germline here are from mouse. The read comes to an end 1 residue before the CDR3 does, leaving the germline J gene to fill in the end. The rearrangement joins TRBV26 to TRBJ1-1; no reliable D call. The V end was cut by 4 bases, the J end by 3 bases, with 6 bases between. Germline-derived CDR1 and CDR2 are KGHPV and FQNQEV (reference sequence). The CDR3 consists of 12 residues. CDR3 sequence reads: CASSRMDTEVFF. The CDR3 bases that were read are TGTGCCAGCAGTCGGATGGACACAGAAGTCTTC.

There are a few counts of this clone. Mouse germline and gene names are used. From the germline J gene comes the end of the CDR3, since the read stops 1 residue before it. The chain couples TRBV5 to TRBJ2-1; 12 positions agree with TRBD1. V shed 3 bases and J 2 bases; nucleotides not matched to a gene: 5. Germline assignment: CDR1 LGHNA and CDR2 YNLKQL (reference sequence). The CDR3 has 17 residues. The covered CDR3 bases are TGTGCCAGCAGCCAGAGGGGGACAGGGGGCTACTATGCTGAGCAGTTC. This encodes CASSQRGTGGYYAEQF. The full CDR3 is CASSQRGTGGYYAEQFF.

Regarding this clone: Gene labels here are mouse ones. The read falls 1 residue short of the CDR3 end, and the missing part is taken from the germline J gene. The same CDR3 can be traced to other DNA sequences in this sample. The chain employs TRBV26 and TRBJ1-1; D remains ambiguous. CDR3 length: 13 amino acids. The germline V and J ends were trimmed by 4 bases and 0 bases, with 6 bases remaining between them. Germline CDR1 and CDR2: KGHPV and FQNQEV (reference sequence). The CDR3 region is CASSPQANTEVFF. The sequenced CDR3 bases are TGTGCCAGCAGTCCGCAAGCAAACACAGAAGTCTTC.

This clone was observed a few times. Any gene name here is a mouse gene name. The read ends 1 residue shy of where the CDR3 ends; the end is completed using the germline J gene. The chain couples TRBV16 to TRBJ2-1, with 12 positions matching TRBD2. V trimming: 6 bases; J trimming: 6 bases; junction bases outside the gene matches: 6. The length of the CDR3 is 15 residues. CDR1 and CDR2 (germline): SGHSA, FRNQAP. CDR3 loop: CASRGRDWGVAEQFF. Partial CDR3 DNA: TGTGCAAGCAGGGGGAGGGACTGGGGGGTTGCTGAGCAGTTC.

A remark on this clone: Germline and genes: mouse. Coverage ceases 1 residue before the CDR3 finishes, and the germline J gene fills in the end. The chain joins TRBV5 to TRBJ1-4, with TRBD1 identical over 7 bases. CDR3 length: 15 amino acids. The germline V gene has CDR1 LGHNA and CDR2 YNLKQL (reference sequence). V gave up 0 bases and J gave up 3 bases; unmatched junction bases: 1. The CDR3 sequence is CASSQERGPNERLFF. The sequenced CDR3 bases are TGTGCCAGCAGCCAAGAAAGGGGGCCCAACGAAAGATTATTT.

A remark on this clone: Genes here carry mouse names. CDR3 sequence reads: CASSDASGGFAEQFF. The sequenced CDR3 bases are TGTGCCAGCAGTGATGCATCTGGGGGATTTGCTGAGCAGTTC. The chain combines TRBV13-1 with TRBJ2-1, with 7 bases identical to TRBD2. The read ends 1 residue early relative to the CDR3; the germline J gene fills the gap. This CDR3 comprises 15 residues. Germline lookup yields CDR1 NSHNY and CDR2 SYGAGN. V lost 0 bases to trimming and J lost 6 bases; unmatched junction nucleotides: 6.

This clone was found a few times. The gene names given are mouse names. The read stops 1 residue short of the end of the CDR3; the missing end is completed from the germline J gene. The chain carries TRBV26 and TRBJ2-7; 12 bases agree with TRBD1. Trimming at V came to 5 bases and at J to 4 bases, leaving 3 bases not matched to a gene. The CDR3 is 14 amino acids. Germline CDR1 and CDR2: KGHPV and FQNQEV (reference sequence). The CDR3: CASSRGQGAYEQYF. The CDR3 DNA, read in part, is TGTGCCAGCAGTAGGGGACAGGGGGCTTATGAACAGTAC. Full variable domain (remainder filled in from reference TRBV26 and TRBJ2-7): NSKVIQTPRYLVKGQGQKAKMRCIPEKGHPVVFWYQQNKNNEFKFLINFQNQEVLQQIDMTEKRFSAECPSNSPCSLEIQSSEAGDSALYLCASSRGQGAYEQYFGPGTRLTVL.

Of note for this clone: Any gene name here is a mouse gene name. The CDR3 is cut off 1 residue early in the read; its end comes from the germline J gene. This rearrangement joins TRBV26 to TRBJ2-3; the match to TRBD2 covers 7 bases. CDR3 length: 15 amino acids. Germline lookup yields CDR1 KGHPV and CDR2 FQNQEV (reference sequence). The J segment lost 1 base and the V segment lost 6 bases, leaving 7 bases of the junction unmatched. CDR3 bases read: TGTGCCAGCAGCCAAACTGGGGCGGGTGCAGAAACGCTGTAT. As protein: CASSQTGAGAETLY. The whole CDR3 sequence reads CASSQTGAGAETLYF.

A word on this clone: Each gene name is a mouse one. The part of the CDR3 DNA that was read is TGTGCCAGCAGCTTAGTGGGGGTCGGAAATACGCTCTAT. Its protein product is CASSLVGVGNTLY. The whole CDR3 sequence is CASSLVGVGNTLYF. The chain employs TRBV3 and TRBJ1-3; weak D call: TRBD1 (5 bases). Read sequence stops 1 residue before the CDR3 end, and the germline J gene provides the missing end. Between the trimmed V and J ends, which lost 1 base and 4 bases, there was a span of 8 bases. Germline V gene sequence: CDR1 SNHLY, CDR2 FYNGKV (reference sequence). The CDR3 loop spans 14 amino acids.

A word on this clone: Mouse gene names apply. The read finishes 1 residue shy of the CDR3 end, and the germline J gene is used to complete it. The chain uses TRBV1 and TRBJ1-1; 9 bases align to TRBD1. This CDR3 comprises 14 residues. The V gene end was trimmed by 4 bases and the J gene end by 2 bases; junction bases not matched to a gene: 2. The germline V gene encodes CDR1 NSQYPW and CDR2 LRSPGD (reference sequence). Partial CDR3 DNA: TGCACCTGCAGTGTGGGACAGGGCAACACAGAAGTCTTC. Translating gives CTCSVGQGNTEVF. The entire CDR3 sequence reads CTCSVGQGNTEVFF. Full variable domain (rest looked up from reference TRBV1 and TRBJ1-1): VTLLEQNPRWRLVPRGQAVNLRCILKNSQYPWMSWYQQDLQKQLQWLFTLRSPGDKEVKSLPGADYLATRVTDTELRLQVANMSQGRTLYCTCSVGQGNTEVFFGKGTRLTVV.

This clone appeared a few times. Mouse names are used for the genes. Read coverage stops 1 residue before the CDR3 terminus; the germline J gene supplies the remainder. The chain uses TRBV26 and TRBJ1-6; 7 bases match TRBD1. TRBJ1-6 falls under the ORF class, with uncertain function. Germline assignment: CDR1 KGHPV and CDR2 FQNQEV (reference sequence). This CDR3 contains 14 residues. Germline trimming cut 4 bases from V and 4 bases from J; bases unmatched to any gene: 1. CDR3 DNA (partial): TGTGCCAGCAGTCGGACAGGTTATAATTCGCCCCTCTAC. Residues: CASSRTGYNSPLY. The full CDR3 protein is CASSRTGYNSPLYF.

Turning to this clone: Gene names refer to mouse genes. Read sequence stops 1 residue before the CDR3 end, and the germline J gene provides the missing end. V gene TRBV26 combines with J gene TRBJ1-1; D is unclear. Trimming shortened V by 3 bases and J by 0 bases, and 8 bases separated the two germline ends. CDR3 length: 14 amino acids. Germline V gene lookup returns CDR1 KGHPV and CDR2 FQNQEV (reference sequence). CDR3 region: CASSLSGTNTEVFF. The CDR3 DNA, read in part, is TGTGCCAGCAGTCTCTCCGGGACAAACACAGAAGTCTTC.

This clone ranks as large. The gene symbols are mouse symbols. The read ends 1 residue early relative to the CDR3; the germline J gene fills the gap. The chain couples TRBV13-1 to TRBJ2-7; 14 bases agree with TRBD2. The germline V gene encodes CDR1 NSHNY and CDR2 SYGAGN. V shed 0 bases and J 6 bases; nucleotides not matched to a gene: 2. There are 15 residues in the CDR3. The CDR3 DNA, read in part, is TGTGCCAGCAGTGATGGGGGACTGGGGGGGCTTGAACAGTAC. Protein product: CASSDGGLGGLEQY. The entire CDR3 is CASSDGGLGGLEQYF.

This clone came up a few times. Gene names and germline refer to mouse. The CDR3 extends 1 residue past the end of the read, so its final part is completed from the germline J gene. The chain couples TRBV29 to TRBJ2-7; D is uncertain. V lost 3 bases and J 0 bases, leaving 6 bases between the germline ends. The CDR3 consists of 13 residues. Germline lookup yields CDR1 MSHET and CDR2 SYDVDS. The CDR3 region is CASSLASSYEQYF. The part of the CDR3 DNA that was read is TGTGCTAGCAGTTTGGCGAGCTCCTATGAACAGTAC.

Comments on this clone: Genes here carry mouse names. The read ends 1 residue early relative to the CDR3; the germline J gene fills the gap. The V and J genes are TRBV26 and TRBJ2-5; the D is unclear. The CDR3 spans 14 residues. Trimming took off 2 bases at V and 2 bases at J, with 8 bases between the two ends. Germline CDR1 reads KGHPV; CDR2 reads FQNQEV (reference sequence). The CDR3 here is CASSLVGGQDTQYF. The CDR3 bases that were read are TGTGCCAGCAGTCTGGTGGGAGGCCAAGACACCCAGTAC.

This clone is deemed medium-sized. The listed genes are named as in mouse. Sequencing ends 1 residue short of the CDR3 end; the germline J gene provides the rest. The chain is built from TRBV26 and TRBJ1-4, with D hard to call. This CDR3 has 14 residues. V gave up 4 bases and J gave up 0 bases, with 6 bases separating them. CDR1 and CDR2 (germline): KGHPV, FQNQEV (reference sequence). CDR3 residues: CASSPTISNERLFF. The covered CDR3 bases are TGTGCCAGCAGTCCGACAATTTCCAACGAAAGATTATTT.

Turning to this clone: Mouse names are used for the genes. The sequence runs out 1 residue before the end of the CDR3; the remainder is reconstructed from the germline J gene. The V and J genes are TRBV3 and TRBJ2-2, with D hard to call. Trimming pared 1 base from V and 1 base from J, leaving 4 bases between. Germline assignment: CDR1 SNHLY and CDR2 FYNGKV (reference sequence). This CDR3 comprises 14 residues. The part of the CDR3 DNA that was read is TGTGCCAGCAGCTTAGACAGAAACACCGGGCAGCTCTAC. Residues: CASSLDRNTGQLY. The whole CDR3 reads CASSLDRNTGQLYF.

This clone was counted between two and nine times. Genes and germline come from the mouse. Read data end 1 residue before the CDR3 end; the end is taken from the germline J gene. The chain recombines TRBV26 with TRBJ1-3; the D gene is possibly TRBD1 (5 bases). The germline V gene encodes CDR1 KGHPV and CDR2 FQNQEV (reference sequence). This CDR3 has 14 amino acids. V lost 2 bases and J 2 bases, leaving 7 bases between the germline ends. The CDR3 DNA, read in part, is TGTGCCAGCAGTCTGGGGGGGACTGGAAATACGCTCTAT. This encodes CASSLGGTGNTLY. From start to end, the CDR3 is CASSLGGTGNTLYF.

This clone was seen only once. The gene symbols are mouse symbols. The sequence runs out 1 residue before the end of the CDR3; the remainder is reconstructed from the germline J gene. The J gene is TRBJ2-7, the V gene TRBV26; TRBD1 agrees at 10 bases. The CDR3 contains 13 residues. The V segment lost 6 bases and the J segment 7 bases; nucleotides outside the gene matches: 6. Germline CDR1 is KGHPV and CDR2 is FQNQEV (reference sequence). Here the CDR3 reads CASRGQGVGEQYF. CDR3 DNA, as far as it was read: TGTGCCAGCAGAGGACAGGGGGTTGGGGAACAGTAC.

Regarding this clone: The genes are named according to mouse. The read gets to within 1 residue of the CDR3 end, and the germline J gene fills in the rest. The chain employs TRBV15 and TRBJ2-1, with TRBD1 as a possible D gene (5 bases). The CDR3 covers 13 residues. Germline CDR1 reads SGHND; CDR2 reads FRSKSL. Trimming removed 1 base from V and 7 bases from J, with 8 bases in between. The covered CDR3 bases are TGTGCCAGCAGTTTAGTCAGGGAGGCTGAGCAGTTC. It specifies CASSLVREAEQF. The whole CDR3 protein reads CASSLVREAEQFF.

This clone has only a few counts. Gene names refer to mouse genes. The missing CDR3 end, 1 residue past where the read stops, is filled in from the germline J gene. This same CDR3 is encoded by further DNA sequences in the sample. This rearrangement joins TRBV26 to TRBJ2-3, with D uncertain. Germline values: CDR1 KGHPV, CDR2 FQNQEV (reference sequence). The germline V and J ends were trimmed by 3 bases and 2 bases, with 9 bases remaining between them. The CDR3 is 14 residues long. The CDR3 region is CASSLARDAETLYF. The part of the CDR3 DNA that was read is TGTGCCAGCAGTCTCGCAAGGGATGCAGAAACGCTGTAT.

In regard to this clone: Each gene name is a mouse one. The read stops 1 residue short of the end of the CDR3; the missing end is completed from the germline J gene. The chain couples TRBV26 to TRBJ2-1; 10 nucleotides align to TRBD1. V gave up 3 bases and J gave up 8 bases; unmatched junction bases: 4. The length of the CDR3 is 14 residues. Germline V gene lookup returns CDR1 KGHPV and CDR2 FQNQEV (reference sequence). CDR3 DNA, as far as it was read: TGTGCCAGCAGTCTCCGGGACAGGGGCACTGAGCAGTTC. Its translation is CASSLRDRGTEQF. The whole CDR3 sequence is CASSLRDRGTEQFF.

Concerning this clone: The genes and germline here are from mouse. The CDR3 bases that were read are TGTGCCAGCAGCCAAGATCCAAATAACGAAAGATTATTT. It specifies CASSQDPNNERLF. The CDR3, in full, reads CASSQDPNNERLFF. V usage is TRBV2 and J usage is TRBJ1-4, with D uncertain. The CDR3 end falls 1 residue outside the read, so it is completed with the germline J gene. CDR3 size: 14 residues. CDR1 is LGHNA and CDR2 is YSYQKL in the germline V gene. The V and J ends lost 0 bases and 5 bases respectively, with 7 bases between them.

Remarks on this clone: The listed genes are named as in mouse. The CDR3 goes on 1 residue after the read ends, and that part is filled in from the germline J gene. The rearrangement uses TRBV26 and TRBJ2-5; D may match TRBD1 or TRBD2 (5 bases each). Germline lookup yields CDR1 KGHPV and CDR2 FQNQEV (reference sequence). The CDR3 runs to 14 residues. Between the trimmed V and J ends, which lost 3 bases and 3 bases, there was a span of 10 bases. The CDR3 sequence is CASSLGAGQDTQYF. Incomplete CDR3 DNA: TGTGCCAGCAGTCTTGGGGCAGGACAAGACACCCAGTAC.

Concerning this clone: Here the gene names and germline are mouse. The missing CDR3 end, 1 residue past where the read stops, is filled in from the germline J gene. The chain carries TRBV13-3 and TRBJ1-4, with TRBD1 identical over 7 bases. The germline V gene has CDR1 NNHDY and CDR2 SYVADS. The CDR3 runs 15 residues. Germline trimming cut 0 bases from V and 3 bases from J; bases unmatched to any gene: 2. The CDR3 sequence is CASSDAQGANERLFF. The CDR3 DNA, read in part, is TGTGCCAGCAGTGATGCTCAGGGGGCCAACGAAAGATTATTT.

Note on this clone: Gene names denote mouse genes. The missing CDR3 end, 1 residue past where the read stops, is filled in from the germline J gene. The V call is TRBV19, the J call TRBJ2-1; 11 positions match TRBD2. Germline CDR1 reads FNHDT; CDR2 reads SITEND (reference sequence). Losses at the gene ends were 4 bases for V and 6 bases for J; bases not matched to a gene: 6. This CDR3 spans 15 amino acids. CDR3 amino acids: CASSPRLGGAAEQFF. Incomplete CDR3 DNA: TGTGCCAGCAGTCCCCGACTGGGGGGGGCTGCTGAGCAGTTC.